Presented here are 9 T cell receptor beta chains from one specimen sequenced in a study of post-analysis software for immune sequencing data. Study-wide points: Compared with controls, patients had more of five or six TRBV segments, including TRBV5-6, TRBV5-1 and TRBV20-1.

The TCR beta cDNA libraries carried unique molecular identifiers. TCRdb recomputed calls from the PCR reads with MiXCR, one row per CDR3 protein. The sample contains approximately 360,000 distinct CDR3 sequences, roughly 38% of which appear only once. The antigens these receptors bind are not known. Sequencing used blood. These receptors were collected from a girl aged 10 to 17 with multiple sclerosis.

The V gene is TRBV12-3 or TRBV12-4, the J gene TRBJ1-2, with a weak D call TRBD1 (6 bases). The CDR3 has 15 residues. V lost 6 bases and J 6 bases, leaving 20 bases between the germline ends. The CDR3 spells CASSLNPQGSHGYTF. The DNA for the CDR3 is TGTGCCAGCAGCCTGAACCCTCAGGGGTCCCATGGCTACACCTTC.

This clonotype was observed a few times. This chain connects TRBV11-2 to TRBJ2-7; the match to TRBD2 covers 10 bases. This CDR3 region has 15 residues. CDR1 SGHAT and CDR2 FQNNGV come from the germline V gene. The trim removed 2 bases at V and 2 bases at J, leaving 3 bases unmatched. The DNA of the CDR3 is TGTGCCAGCAGCTTACTAGCGGGGGTAGCCTACGAGCAGTACTTC. Its protein is CASSLLAGVAYEQYF. The variable domain in full, with the rest retrieved from reference TRBV11-2 and TRBJ2-7, is EAGVAQSPRYKIIEKRQSVAFWCNPISGHATLYWYQQILGQGPKLLIQFQNNGVVDDSQLPKDRFSAERLKGVDSTLKIQPAKLEDSAVYLCASSLLAGVAYEQYFGPGTRLTVT.

This clonotype was found a few times. CDR3 sequence: CASSSTTYNEQFF. As DNA, the CDR3 is TGTGCCAGCAGCTCAACGACGTACAATGAGCAGTTCTTC. The J gene is TRBJ2-1, the V gene TRBV7-3; D is ambiguous. This CDR3 comprises 13 residues. Germline CDR1 is SGHTA and CDR2 is FQGTGA. Trimming shortened V by 4 bases and J by 4 bases, and 8 bases separated the two germline ends. Full variable domain (rest looked up from reference TRBV7-3 and TRBJ2-1): GAGVSQTPSNKVTEKGKYVELRCDPISGHTALYWYRQSLGQGPEFLIYFQGTGAADDSGLPNDRFFAVRPEGSVSTLKIQRTERGDSAVYLCASSSTTYNEQFFGPGTRLTVL.

Of note for this clonotype: A read error may produce the germline difference seen at one junction end. The chain employs TRBV12-3 or TRBV12-4 and TRBJ1-2, with D uncertain. The length of the CDR3 is 14 residues. The CDR3 reads CASSLGVLLYGNTF. The CDR3 coding sequence is TGTGCCAGCAGTCTGGGCGTCCTCTTATATGGCAACACCTTC.

The V and J genes are TRBV7-9 and TRBJ2-6; D possibly corresponds to TRBD2 (5 bases). The length of the CDR3 is 17 residues. Per the germline V gene, CDR1 is SEHNR and CDR2 is FQNEAQ (reference sequence). Trimming removed 5 bases from V and 0 bases from J, with 14 bases in between. CDR3 in amino acids: CASSPSDLFSGANVLTF. CDR3 coding DNA: TGTGCCAGCAGCCCGTCGGACTTGTTCTCTGGGGCCAACGTCCTGACTTTC.

V usage is TRBV18 and J usage is TRBJ1-1; 7 positions match TRBD1. This CDR3 has 13 residues. The V gene's germline CDR1 is KGHSH and CDR2 LQKENI. Germline trimming cut 3 bases from V and 6 bases from J; bases unmatched to any gene: 4. CDR3 nucleotide sequence: TGTGCCAGCTCACCGGGAGGGGGCCCTGAAGCTTTCTTT. It translates to CASSPGGGPEAFF.

In regard to this clonotype: At one of its ends the junction is not consistent with the germline gene, which may arise from a read error. V gene TRBV27 combines with J gene TRBJ1-2; the D gene is possibly TRBD1 (5 bases). This CDR3 comprises 15 residues. Germline assignment: CDR1 MNHEY and CDR2 SMNVEV (reference sequence). Here the CDR3 DNA reads TGTGCCAGCAGCTTATCGGGGCAGAGGTCCTATGGCTACACCTTC. Its translation is CASSLSGQRSYGYTF.

This clonotype came up a few times. V gene TRBV27 combines with J gene TRBJ1-2; tentative D call: TRBD1 (6 bases). This CDR3 is 13 amino acids long. Germline loops: CDR1 MNHEY, CDR2 SMNVEV (reference sequence). V was cut by 4 bases and J by 6 bases, with 12 bases left in between. CDR3 amino acids: CASSWSGVNGYTF. CDR3 nucleotide sequence: TGTGCCAGCAGTTGGTCAGGGGTTAATGGCTACACCTTC.

Comments on this clonotype: One end of the junction fails to match germline, which may point to a read error. CDR3 in amino acids: CASSLEAGGTNEQFF. The CDR3 DNA follows: TGTGCTAGCAGCTTGGAAGCGGGGGGAACCAATGAGCAGTTCTTC. V gene TRBV7-7 combines with J gene TRBJ2-1; 9 bases are shared with TRBD2. The CDR3 extends over 15 amino acids. Germline-derived CDR1 and CDR2 are SSHAT and FNYEAQ (reference sequence).